A single sample is the source of the 11 T cell receptor beta chains below, sequenced in a study of blood T cell repertoires in COVID-19. Assay: immunoSEQ multiplex PCR; the TCRdb copy retains only in-frame clones and omits some. The sample consists of approximately 320,000 clones, 65% to 90% of them appearing once. The source material was peripheral blood. Receptors were obtained from a human donor in a cohort sampled during active COVID-19.

The gene calls are TRBV25-1 and TRBJ2-1, with D maybe TRBD2 (6 bases). V was pared by 1 base and J by 9 bases, with 16 bases between. The CDR3 sequence is 15 residues long. Germline CDR1 and CDR2: MGHDK and SYGVNS. In nucleotides, the CDR3 is TGTGCCAGCAGTGAATCTATTGGAGGGGCGGTTGAGCAGTTCTTC. The encoded protein is CASSESIGGAVEQFF. Using reference TRBV25-1 and TRBJ2-1 for the parts outside the CDR3, the full variable domain is EADIYQTPRYLVIGTGKKITLECSQTMGHDKMYWYQQDPGMELHLIHYSYGVNSTEKGDLSSESTVSRIRTEHFPLTLESARPSHTSQYLCASSESIGGAVEQFFGPGTRLTVL.

The V call is TRBV2, the J call TRBJ2-7; perhaps TRBD1 as D (6 bases). CDR3 length equals 13 residues. The ends were cut back, 7 bases at V and 4 bases at J, with 14 bases in the middle. From germline, CDR1 is SNHLY and CDR2 FYNNEI. The DNA of the CDR3 is TGTGCCAGCACTCGGGACACCGATTACGAGCAGTACTTC. Its translation is CASTRDTDYEQYF.

This chain links TRBV29-1 with TRBJ2-5, with TRBD2 matching 9 bases. With V trimmed by 6 bases and J by 5 bases, 7 bases remained unmatched. Germline V CDR1 and CDR2: SQVTM, ANQGSEA. The CDR3 loop spans 13 amino acids. The CDR3 protein is CSVGLAGWETQYF. DNA of the CDR3: TGCAGCGTCGGTCTAGCGGGGTGGGAGACCCAGTACTTC.

CDR3 nucleotide sequence: TGTGCCAGCAGCAGCAGGGGAGTCGCTTTCTTT. The encoded protein is CASSSRGVAFF. The chain combines TRBV6-5 with TRBJ1-1, with D possibly TRBD1 on 6 matching bases. V was cut by 6 bases and J by 11 bases, with 13 bases left in between. There are 11 residues in the CDR3. Germline values: CDR1 MNHEY, CDR2 SVGAGI.

The rearrangement links TRBV3-1 (or the pseudogene TRBV3-2) to TRBJ2-4; 9 nucleotides match TRBD2. CDR3 length equals 17 residues. Germline CDR1 reads LGHDT; CDR2 reads YNNKEL (reference sequence). The trim removed 0 bases at V and 6 bases at J, leaving 9 bases unmatched. The DNA for the CDR3 is TGTGCCAGCAGCCAAGATCAGGGCGGGGGGGCAGGAAACATTCAGTACTTC. This encodes CASSQDQGGGAGNIQYF.

This clone appeared once. This sequence joins TRBV5-4 and TRBJ1-4; maybe TRBD1 (6 bases). Between the trimmed V and J ends, which lost 3 bases and 4 bases, there was a span of 10 bases. The CDR3 is 14 residues long. The germline V gene encodes CDR1 SGHNT and CDR2 YYREEE (reference sequence). The CDR3 DNA follows: TGTGCCAGCAGCTCGACAGGACTTAATGAAAAACTGTTTTTT. Protein product: CASSSTGLNEKLFF. Full variable domain (missing parts from reference TRBV5-4 and TRBJ1-4): ETGVTQSPTHLIKTRGQQVTLRCSSQSGHNTVSWYQQALGQGPQFIFQYYREEENGRGNFPPRFSGLQFPNYSSELNVNALELDDSALYLCASSSTGLNEKLFFGSGTQLSVL.

This sequence joins TRBV24-1 and TRBJ2-3; TRBD2 matches 9 bases. The germline V gene has CDR1 KGHDR and CDR2 SFDVKD. The V gene end was trimmed by 4 bases and the J gene end by 4 bases; junction bases not matched to a gene: 8. This CDR3 comprises 16 residues. The CDR3 DNA follows: TGTGCCACCAGTGACCCTAGCGGGGTGGGGGCAGATACGCAGTATTTT. Its protein product is CATSDPSGVGADTQYF.

The CDR3 region has the DNA TGTGCCAGCAGCTTAGTCTGGGGCTTGGCTTTCTTT. Encoded protein: CASSLVWGLAFF. J is TRBJ1-1 and V is TRBV7-9, with D possibly matching TRBD1 (5 bases). V lost 1 base, J lost 11 bases, and 11 bases lay in between. This CDR3 region has 12 residues. The germline V gene encodes CDR1 SEHNR and CDR2 FQNEAQ (reference sequence). Combining the CDR3 with reference TRBV7-9 and TRBJ1-1 gives the whole variable domain DTGVSQNPRHKITKRGQNVTFRCDPISEHNRLYWYRQTLGQGPEFLTYFQNEAQLEKSRLLSDRFSAERPKGSFSTLEIQRTEQGDSAMYLCASSLVWGLAFFGQGTRLTVV.

The chain employs TRBV27 and TRBJ2-3; 11 bases match TRBD2. The CDR3 length is 18 residues. V lost 4 bases to trimming and J lost 4 bases; unmatched junction nucleotides: 13. Germline CDR1 and CDR2: MNHEY and SMNVEV (reference sequence). CDR3 sequence (DNA): TGTGCCAGCAGTTGGTTCCCTGGGTTAGCGGGGGGGGCAGATACGCAGTATTTT. Translated: CASSWFPGLAGGADTQYF.

There are a few counts of this clone. V usage is TRBV29-1 and J usage is TRBJ1-2, with 9 nucleotides matching TRBD1. The CDR3 is 13 residues long. Germline CDR1 is SQVTM and CDR2 is ANQGSEA. The V gene end was trimmed by 4 bases and the J gene end by 1 base; junction bases not matched to a gene: 1. The DNA of the CDR3 is TGCAGCGTTGCGGGACAGGGTAACTATGGCTACACCTTC. Translating it yields CSVAGQGNYGYTF. Together with reference TRBV29-1 and TRBJ1-2, the CDR3 gives the full variable domain: SAVISQKPSRDICQRGTSLTIQCQVDSQVTMMFWYRQQPGQSLTLIATANQGSEATYESGFVIDKFPISRPNLTFSTLTVSNMSPEDSSIYLCSVAGQGNYGYTFGSGTRLTVV.

V gene TRBV27 combines with J gene TRBJ1-1; no clear D. Trimming removed 6 bases from V and 4 bases from J, with 15 bases in between. Germline CDR1 and CDR2: MNHEY and SMNVEV (reference sequence). This CDR3 region has 14 residues. This CDR3 reads CASREQFRPTEAFF. The CDR3 DNA sequence: TGTGCCAGCAGGGAACAGTTTCGGCCCACTGAAGCTTTCTTT.